This TCR beta chain came from a study of vaccination and CD4 T cells after COVID-19. V lost 2 bases to trimming and J lost 2 bases; unmatched junction nucleotides: 6. The CDR3 is 15 amino acids. Germline CDR1 reads MNHEY; CDR2 reads SVGAGI. A note on this clonotype: Antigen: not known.

This sample's treatment: roughly 10-day PBMC culture with coronavirus spike peptide pools or control peptides (ViraFEST assay). An Oncomine TCR Beta short-read assay was used to sequence the DNA from cultured CD4+ T cells. TCRdb recomputed calls from the PCR reads with MiXCR, one row per CDR3 protein. The sample holds about 4,200 distinct CDR3 sequences, 15% to 20% seen once. Sequencing was done on a sample of CD4+ T cells from blood, cultured in vitro. The TCR originated in a human donor who had recovered from COVID-19. V is TRBV6-5 and J is TRBJ2-7; 7 bases are a match to TRBD1. The CDR3 coding sequence is TGTGCCAGCAGTTACGCCGGGACAGTCACCTACGAGCAGTACTTC. Amino acids: CASSYAGTVTYEQYF.